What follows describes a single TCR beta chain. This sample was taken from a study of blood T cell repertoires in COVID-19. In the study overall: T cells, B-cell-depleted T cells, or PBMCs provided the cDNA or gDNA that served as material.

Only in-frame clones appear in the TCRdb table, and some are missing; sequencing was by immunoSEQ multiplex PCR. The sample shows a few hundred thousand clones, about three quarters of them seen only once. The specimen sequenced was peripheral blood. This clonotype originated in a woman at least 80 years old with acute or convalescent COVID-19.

The CDR3 DNA follows: TGTGCCAGCAGCCATGGACAGGGGTATGGCTACACCTTC. Its protein is CASSHGQGYGYTF. The chain uses TRBV12-3 or TRBV12-4 and TRBJ1-2; 9 bases fit TRBD1. Trimming took 6 bases from V and 5 from J; bases not matched to a gene: 4. The CDR3 contains 13 residues.